This T cell receptor beta chain was identified during a study of shared clonotypes between healthy human individuals. Study background: The plates for each donor numbered three CD4 naive, three CD4 memory, two CD8 naive and one CD8 memory.

Naive CD8 populations comprised CD45RO-negative cells positively selected for CCR7, excluding terminally differentiated effector memory CD45RA+ cells. Study results and limitations: Sharing across a few donors was seen in around 5% of naive CD4 clonotypes. It was the non-shared clonotypes that had lower generation probabilities than clonotypes shared by all four donors.

Comments on this clone: Its antigen is currently unknown.

J gave up 3 bases and V 3 bases, and 11 bases lay outside the gene matches. Germline-derived CDR1 and CDR2 are MGHDK and SYGVNS. The CDR3 loop spans 17 amino acids. TCRdb keeps only in-frame clones here, not all; method: immunoSEQ multiplex PCR. Counted here are about 2 million clones, just under 95% occurring once; the ten biggest clones make up about 1.1%. V usage is TRBV25-1 and J usage is TRBJ2-7; the match to TRBD1 covers 10 bases. The material sequenced was naive CD8+ T cells sorted from blood. The clonotype was recovered from a man younger than 35 in good health. CDR3 nucleotide sequence: TGTGCCAGCAGTGAGGCGCTTACCGGGACAGGGGTCTACGAGCAGTACTTC. As protein: CASSEALTGTGVYEQYF.